This record looks at one T cell receptor (beta chain) sequence and its context. Its antigen is currently unknown. The data were taken from a study of T cells in localized non-small cell lung cancer. Clones were read by immunoSEQ multiplex PCR, and TCRdb kept only the in-frame ones, dropping some. The table includes about 19,000 clones, 75% to 95% detected once. The study's findings and limits: Higher blood T cell density tracked longer overall survival. In uninvolved adjacent lung, T cell clonality reached its highest value, exceeding tumor. Within adjacent lung there appeared a median roughly 60 of the top 100 tumor clones.

V lost 7 bases, J lost 1 base, and 13 bases lay in between. CDR1 LNHDA and CDR2 SQIVND come from the germline V gene (reference sequence). CDR3 size: 14 residues. This specimen consisted of peripheral blood, obtained before any cancer treatment. This clonotype was obtained from a male donor aged 60 or over with stage I squamous cell lung carcinoma. The chain employs TRBV19 and TRBJ1-2; weak D call: TRBD1 (5 bases). CDR3 sequence (DNA): TGTGCCAGTAAGCAAAGGGGTAGTAACTATGGCTACACCTTC. It encodes CASKQRGSNYGYTF.